This TCR beta chain originates from a study of blood T cell repertoires in COVID-19. Study-level background: COVID-19 samples, acute and convalescent, were from the United States, Italy and Spain. T cells, B-cell-depleted T cells, or PBMCs supplied cDNA or gDNA.

Original analysis: Nucleated cell number was recorded as an estimate derived from reference gene primer amplification. Here immunoSEQ multiplex PCR was the method, and the copy in TCRdb shows in-frame clones only, minus some. V and J calls and clone size are those listed in that table; D and trimming were worked out from the DNA. The sample shows approximately 400,000 clones, roughly 77% of them seen only once. Germline CDR1 reads LNHDA; CDR2 reads SQIVND (reference sequence). V dropped 5 bases and J dropped 3 bases, with 16 bases sitting between them. The CDR3 is made up of 15 amino acids. The receptor comes from a human donor with acute or convalescent COVID-19. The donor label of this sample is uncertain. This rearrangement joins TRBV19 to TRBJ1-2, with D maybe TRBD1 (6 bases). Sequencing input: peripheral blood. CDR3 DNA sequence: TGTGCCAGTAGTTGGTTGAGGGGGACGGACTATGGCTACACCTTC. It specifies CASSWLRGTDYGYTF.